The 29 T cell receptor beta chains given below trace back to one sample, sequenced in a study of blood T cells in healthy people across ages. The authors ran a second PCR of roughly 6 to 11 cycles using a sample-barcoded 5' primer and a J-beta primer mix. One entry per CDR3 protein results from TCRdb running MiXCR on the 5' RACE reads. The table records 550,000 to 800,000 distinct CDR3 sequences, approximately 31% of them present only once. The sequencing input was blood. The receptors originated from a woman older than 75 in good health.

The gene calls are TRBV20-1 and TRBJ2-5; weak D call: TRBD2 (6 bases). In germline, CDR1 is DFQATT, CDR2 SNEGSKA (reference sequence). The V end lost 5 bases, the J end lost 4 bases, and 14 bases lay between the germline ends. This CDR3 comprises 13 residues. The CDR3 region has the DNA TGCAGTGCTTGGGACTCCCAGGGAGAGACCCAGTACTTC. Encoded protein: CSAWDSQGETQYF.

This rearrangement joins TRBV7-2 to TRBJ2-3; D might be TRBD1 or TRBD2, each matching 5 bases. CDR1 is SGHTA and CDR2 is FQGNSA in the germline V gene. The V end was cut by 5 bases, the J end by 10 bases, with 22 bases between. The CDR3 consists of 15 residues. CDR3 coding DNA: TGTGCCAGCAGCCCCGGACTTACTCAACAGGCGGCGCAGTATTTT. Its translation: CASSPGLTQQAAQYF. Supplemented by reference TRBV7-2 and TRBJ2-3, the full variable domain reads GAGVSQSPSNKVTEKGKDVELRCDPISGHTALYWYRQSLGQGLEFLIYFQGNSAPDKSGLPSDRFSAERTGGSVSTLTIQRTQQEDSAVYLCASSPGLTQQAAQYFGPGTRLTVL.

The sample holds many counts of this clonotype. The gene calls are TRBV6-5 and TRBJ2-7; possible D gene TRBD1, 6 bases. Germline CDR1 reads MNHEY; CDR2 reads SVGAGI. The CDR3 runs 15 residues. V was trimmed by 0 bases and J by 5 bases, leaving 14 bases between them. CDR3 DNA sequence: TGTGCCAGCAGTTACTCTTCCCTACAGGGTGACGAGCAGTACTTC. Translated, it gives CASSYSSLQGDEQYF.

The J gene is TRBJ2-7, the V gene TRBV10-3; the match to TRBD1 covers 8 bases. Germline values: CDR1 ENHRY, CDR2 SYGVKD. CDR3 size: 19 residues. V was clipped by 6 bases and J by 0 bases; unmatched bases: 19. DNA for the CDR3: TGTGCCATCAGCTCCGGGACAGGATCCCAGACAGGGCCCTCCTACGAGCAGTACTTC. Translating it yields CAISSGTGSQTGPSYEQYF.

Points on this clonotype: A junction boundary mismatches the germline segment, possibly from a read error. This chain connects TRBV7-9 to TRBJ1-4; 9 bases agree with TRBD1. Germline loops: CDR1 SEHNR, CDR2 FQNEAQ (reference sequence). The CDR3 sequence is 16 residues long. The CDR3 loop reads CASSLGTGTGYQKRFF. As DNA, the CDR3 is TGTGCCAGCAGCTTAGGTACCGGGACAGGGTATCAAAAACGGTTTTTT.

This clonotype was seen at least ten times. The chain uses TRBV7-2 and TRBJ2-3, with TRBD1 as a possible D gene (6 bases). V lost 2 bases and J lost 9, with 21 bases in between. This CDR3 has 16 amino acids. The germline CDR1 and CDR2 sequences are SGHTA and FQGNSA. The CDR3 DNA sequence: TGTGCCAGCAGCTTAACGGACTGGGGGCTGGAAGTAACGCAGTATTTT. Encoded protein: CASSLTDWGLEVTQYF.

The rearrangement joins TRBV20-1 to TRBJ1-2; D is unresolved. The germline V and J ends were trimmed by 4 bases and 4 bases, with 10 bases remaining between them. The CDR3 loop spans 12 amino acids. Germline values: CDR1 DFQATT, CDR2 SNEGSKA (reference sequence). CDR3 loop: CSATNLGYGYTF. The CDR3 region has the DNA TGCAGTGCTACCAATTTGGGCTATGGCTACACCTTC.

The chain recombines TRBV9 with TRBJ2-1; 10 bases map to TRBD2. Per germline, CDR1 SGDLS and CDR2 YYNGEE. J was trimmed by 5 bases and V by 3 bases; bases with no gene match: 8. The CDR3 contains 16 residues. The DNA for the CDR3 is TGTGCCAGCAGCGGGCTGGGACTAGCGAGAAACAATGAGCAGTTCTTC. Protein product: CASSGLGLARNNEQFF.

This clonotype was seen at least ten times. Given a much more abundant clone one base away, this may be a read error. The V gene is TRBV6-6, the J gene TRBJ2-3, with 8 bases identical to TRBD2. The germline CDR1 and CDR2 sequences are MNHNY and SVGAGI (reference sequence). The CDR3 has 14 amino acids. V trimming: 6 bases; J trimming: 6 bases; junction bases outside the gene matches: 8. The CDR3 is CASRERGGFDTQYF. The CDR3 DNA reads as TGTGCCAGCAGGGAACGGGGGGGGTTCGATACGCAGTATTTT.

In its sample, this clonotype was seen many times. The gene calls are TRBV6-6 and TRBJ1-5; D ambiguous. Germline lookup yields CDR1 MNHNY and CDR2 SVGAGI (reference sequence). V was cut by 4 bases and J by 7 bases, with 20 bases left in between. CDR3 size: 16 residues. The CDR3 region has the DNA TGTGCCAGCAGTTCGACCCTCCTGCGAAATAGCCAGCCCCAGCATTTT. Translating gives CASSSTLLRNSQPQHF.

Concerning this clonotype: Possible read error: a much larger clone is one base away. J is TRBJ2-3 and V is TRBV12-3 or TRBV12-4; 7 bases line up with TRBD2. The CDR3 length is 16 residues. The CDR3 nucleotides read TGTGCCGGCAGTTTGGGCTCGGCTAGCGGTTCAGATACGCAGTATTTT. Translating gives CAGSLGSASGSDTQYF.

This clonotype was seen only a few times. The chain is built from TRBV5-6 and TRBJ2-1; 8 nucleotides agree with TRBD2. CDR1 is SGHDT and CDR2 is YYEEEE in the germline V gene. The V gene end was trimmed by 2 bases and the J gene end by 3 bases; junction bases not matched to a gene: 7. CDR3 length: 16 amino acids. The CDR3 loop reads CASSFSGGGLYNEQFF. CDR3 coding DNA: TGTGCCAGCAGCTTTTCCGGCGGGGGGCTCTACAATGAGCAGTTCTTC.

Only a few counts were recorded for this clonotype. This sequence joins TRBV2 and TRBJ2-1; TRBD2 aligns across 11 bases. The CDR3 sequence is 14 residues long. The V and J ends lost 4 bases and 13 bases, in that order; junction bases with no gene match: 9. Germline V gives CDR1 SNHLY, CDR2 FYNNEI. CDR3 DNA sequence: TGTGCCAGCAGTGCCCTAGCGGGGGGCCCTGGACAGTTCTTC. Amino acid sequence: CASSALAGGPGQFF.

V is TRBV12-3 or TRBV12-4 and J is TRBJ1-1, with D possibly matching TRBD1 (5 bases). This CDR3 comprises 19 residues. Trimming shortened V by 6 bases and J by 1 base, and 27 bases separated the two germline ends. Here the CDR3 reads CASRSRGQGAYLWNTEAFF. CDR3 DNA: TGTGCCAGCAGATCCCGCGGGCAGGGTGCTTATCTATGGAACACTGAAGCTTTCTTT.

The V gene is TRBV5-5, the J gene TRBJ2-5; D gene uncertain. The germline CDR1 and CDR2 sequences are SGHKS and YYEKEE (reference sequence). V was shortened by 4 bases and J by 1 base, with 17 bases between the two germline ends. CDR3 length equals 16 residues. CDR3 coding DNA: TGTGCCAGCAGCAATGATCCGGCAAGGGCCCAAGAGACCCAGTACTTC. Protein sequence: CASSNDPARAQETQYF.

This clonotype was detected only a few times. The chain has TRBV28 and TRBJ1-6; D call uncertain. The CDR3 consists of 13 residues. V lost 7 bases to trimming and J lost 7 bases, with 11 bases between them. Germline CDR1 and CDR2: MDHEN and SYDVKM. This CDR3 is CASTDYPNSPLHF. CDR3 nucleotide sequence: TGTGCCAGCACAGACTACCCCAATTCACCCCTCCACTTT.

The V and J genes are TRBV6-1 and TRBJ1-2, with D maybe TRBD1 (6 bases). The CDR3 has 13 amino acids. The V end lost 4 bases, the J end lost 8 bases, and 14 bases lay between the germline ends. The germline gives CDR1 MNHNS, CDR2 SASEGT. CDR3: CASSGQVLRGYTF. In DNA, the CDR3 is TGTGCCAGCAGTGGACAGGTCCTTCGGGGCTACACCTTC.

Many counts were recorded for this clonotype. V is TRBV29-1 and J is TRBJ2-6; D might be TRBD1 (5 bases). The V gene's germline CDR1 is SQVTM and CDR2 ANQGSEA. V was shortened by 5 bases and J by 0 bases, with 8 bases between the two germline ends. This CDR3 is built from 14 residues. This CDR3 is CSVSDSSGANVLTF. Written as DNA, the CDR3 is TGCAGCGTTTCCGACAGCTCTGGGGCCAACGTCCTGACTTTC.

This rearrangement joins TRBV5-1 to TRBJ2-3, with D possibly matching TRBD1 (6 bases). The CDR3 contains 16 residues. Trimming stripped 2 bases from V and 7 bases from J, with 20 bases between. Germline V gives CDR1 SGHRS, CDR2 YFSETQ. In DNA, the CDR3 is TGCGCCAGCAGCTTACATCGGGACAAATCCCTTAATACGCAGTATTTT. Translating it yields CASSLHRDKSLNTQYF.

Details on this clonotype: Mismatch with germline at one junction end may stem from a read error. V usage is TRBV20-1 and J usage is TRBJ1-5, with 9 bases matching TRBD1. CDR1 and CDR2 from the germline V gene are DFQATT and SNEGSKA (reference sequence). CDR3 size: 16 residues. Here the CDR3 DNA reads TGCTGTGCTAGGAGAACGGGACAGGGCGTTAATCAGCCCCAGCATTTT. Protein sequence: CCARRTGQGVNQPQHF.

As concerns this clonotype: This may come from a read error, since a much larger clone is one base off. The chain joins TRBV7-6 to TRBJ2-1, with TRBD1 as a possible D gene (6 bases). The J call may be in error: the DNA end matches TRBJ2-7 better. This CDR3 contains 15 residues. Germline V gives CDR1 SGHVS, CDR2 FNYEAQ. CDR3 in DNA: TGTGCCAGCAGCTTAAGGGGGAGCTCCTACAATGAGCAGTACTTC. It encodes CASSLRGSSYNEQYF.

This clonotype was found many times. V usage is TRBV5-1 and J usage is TRBJ2-3; D unresolved. Germline V gives CDR1 SGHRS, CDR2 YFSETQ. Trimming cost V 5 bases and J 5 bases, with 9 bases left between them. The CDR3 totals 12 residues. The CDR3 DNA is TGCGCCAGCAGATGGTTGGGAGATACGCAGTATTTT. Protein sequence: CASRWLGDTQYF.

This clonotype is a singleton in its sample. The chain couples TRBV27 to TRBJ2-7; D not resolved. Germline V gene sequence: CDR1 MNHEY, CDR2 SMNVEV (reference sequence). CDR3 size: 12 residues. With 2 bases removed from V and 6 bases from J, the gap between germline ends came to 8 bases. The CDR3 DNA follows: TGTGCCAGCAGTTTAGTATTGGGCGAGCAGTACTTC. Translated: CASSLVLGEQYF.

J is TRBJ2-6 and V is TRBV7-2; no definite D call. The V gene lost 1 base and the J gene lost 0 bases, with 16 bases spanning the gap. Germline V CDR1 and CDR2: SGHTA, FQGNSA. The CDR3 extends over 19 amino acids. The CDR3 region is CASSLVSGRMSSGANVLTF. CDR3 DNA sequence: TGTGCCAGCAGCTTAGTATCTGGCAGAATGAGCTCTGGGGCCAACGTCCTGACTTTC.

This clonotype was counted ten times or more. The chain recombines TRBV6-1 with TRBJ2-5; possible D gene TRBD2, 5 bases. This CDR3 is built from 12 residues. V lost 10 bases, J lost 4 bases, and 13 bases lay in between. Germline V lookup: CDR1 MNHNS, CDR2 SASEGT. The CDR3 coding sequence is TGTGCCACCTCACTAGTTAGAGAGACCCAGTACTTC. It encodes CATSLVRETQYF.

The chain has TRBV29-1 and TRBJ1-1; 7 nucleotides match TRBD1. Germline V lookup: CDR1 SQVTM, CDR2 ANQGSEA. The CDR3 contains 14 residues. Unmatched junction bases numbered 14, after V lost 7 bases and J lost 6 bases. The CDR3 spells CSAVSQGGRAEAFF. CDR3 DNA sequence: TGCAGCGCCGTGTCTCAGGGGGGGAGGGCTGAAGCTTTCTTT.

A remark on this clonotype: One junction end disagrees with the germline gene, perhaps due to a read error. The chain recombines TRBV5-5 with TRBJ1-4; 7 bases map to TRBD1. The CDR3 has 13 residues. Germline CDR1 is SGHKS and CDR2 is YYEKEE (reference sequence). The CDR3 sequence is CTSSSQGNEKLFF. The CDR3 DNA follows: TGTACCAGCAGCTCACAGGGGAATGAAAAACTGTTTTTT.

Remarks on this clonotype: With a much larger clone just one base away, this may be a read error. This chain joins TRBV18 and TRBJ2-7; 7 nucleotides agree with TRBD2. The CDR3 covers 14 residues. Germline V CDR1 and CDR2: KGHSH, LQKENI. This CDR3 is CASSPKAGTYGQYF. CDR3 nucleotides: TGTGCCAGCTCACCAAAAGCGGGGACCTACGGGCAGTACTTC.

This clonotype appeared many times. J is TRBJ2-7 and V is TRBV20-1, with D maybe TRBD1 (6 bases). Trimming took off 4 bases at V and 1 base at J, with 17 bases between the two ends. The CDR3 has 15 residues. Per the germline V gene, CDR1 is DFQATT and CDR2 is SNEGSKA (reference sequence). The CDR3 is CSAMSAVTGSYEQYF. The DNA of the CDR3 is TGCAGTGCTATGTCCGCAGTTACAGGGTCCTACGAGCAGTACTTC.